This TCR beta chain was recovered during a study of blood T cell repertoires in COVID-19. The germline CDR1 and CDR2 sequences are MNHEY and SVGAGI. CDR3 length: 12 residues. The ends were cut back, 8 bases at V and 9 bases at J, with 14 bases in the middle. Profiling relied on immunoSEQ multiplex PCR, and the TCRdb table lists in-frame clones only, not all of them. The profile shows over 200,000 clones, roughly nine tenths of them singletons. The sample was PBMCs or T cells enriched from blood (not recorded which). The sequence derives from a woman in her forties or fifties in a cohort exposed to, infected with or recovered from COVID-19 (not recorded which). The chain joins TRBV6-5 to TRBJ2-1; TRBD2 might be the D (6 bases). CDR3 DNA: TGTGCCAGCGAGGGAGGCAGGTGTGAGCAGTTCTTC. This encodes CASEGGRCEQFF.